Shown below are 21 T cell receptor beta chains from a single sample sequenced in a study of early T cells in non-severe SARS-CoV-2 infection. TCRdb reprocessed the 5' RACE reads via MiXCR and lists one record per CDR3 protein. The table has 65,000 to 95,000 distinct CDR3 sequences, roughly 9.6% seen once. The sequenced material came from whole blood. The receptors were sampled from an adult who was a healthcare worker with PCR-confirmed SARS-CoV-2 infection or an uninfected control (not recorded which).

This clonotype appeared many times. In DNA, the CDR3 is TGTGCAAGTCTACTGGACAGGGGCAATCAGCCCCAGCATTTT. Protein: CASLLDRGNQPQHF. The rearrangement links TRBV12-2 to TRBJ1-5; TRBD1 reflects the table's D call only, with no check against the DNA. TRBV12-2 is classified as a pseudogene. The CDR3 consists of 14 residues.

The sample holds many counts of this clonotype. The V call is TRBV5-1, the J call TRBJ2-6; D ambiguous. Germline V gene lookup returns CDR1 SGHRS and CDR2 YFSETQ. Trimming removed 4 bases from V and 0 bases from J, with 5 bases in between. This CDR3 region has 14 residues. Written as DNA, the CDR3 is TGCGCCAGCAGCCAACCCTCTGGGGCCAACGTCCTGACTTTC. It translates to CASSQPSGANVLTF.

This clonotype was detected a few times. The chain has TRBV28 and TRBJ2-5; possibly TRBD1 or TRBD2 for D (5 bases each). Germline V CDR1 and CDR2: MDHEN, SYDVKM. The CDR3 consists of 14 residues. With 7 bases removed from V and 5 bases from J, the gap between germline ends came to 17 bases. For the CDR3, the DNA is TGTGCCAGCACCAACCCGGGGCCGAGGGAGACCCAGTACTTC. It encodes CASTNPGPRETQYF.

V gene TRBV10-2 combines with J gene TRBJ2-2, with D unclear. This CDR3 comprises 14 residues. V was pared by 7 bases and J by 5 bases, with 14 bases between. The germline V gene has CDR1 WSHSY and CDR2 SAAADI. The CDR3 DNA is TGCGCCAGCAATCCAGCGAGTGGAACCGGGGAGCTGTTTTTT. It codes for CASNPASGTGELFF.

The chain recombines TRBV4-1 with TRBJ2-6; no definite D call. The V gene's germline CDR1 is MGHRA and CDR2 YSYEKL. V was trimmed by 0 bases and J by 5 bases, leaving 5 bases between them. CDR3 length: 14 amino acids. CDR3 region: CASSQELWANVLTF. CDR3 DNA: TGCGCCAGCAGCCAAGAACTGTGGGCCAACGTCCTGACTTTC.

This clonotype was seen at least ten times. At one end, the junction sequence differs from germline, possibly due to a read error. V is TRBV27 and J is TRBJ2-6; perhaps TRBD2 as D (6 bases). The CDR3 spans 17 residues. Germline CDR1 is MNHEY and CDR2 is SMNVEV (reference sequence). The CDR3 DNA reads TGTGCCAGCAGCGAGGAGGGCCCCATCTCTGGGGCCAGCGTCCTGACTTTC. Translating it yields CASSEEGPISGASVLTF.

The CDR3 DNA reads TGCAGCGTTGCCCTCTGGGGCCCCACAGATACGCAGTATTTT. Translating it yields CSVALWGPTDTQYF. This chain uses TRBV29-1 with TRBJ2-3, with D possibly matching TRBD1 (5 bases). V lost 4 bases, J lost 2 bases, and 13 bases lay in between. Germline-derived CDR1 and CDR2 are SQVTM and ANQGSEA. There are 14 residues in the CDR3.

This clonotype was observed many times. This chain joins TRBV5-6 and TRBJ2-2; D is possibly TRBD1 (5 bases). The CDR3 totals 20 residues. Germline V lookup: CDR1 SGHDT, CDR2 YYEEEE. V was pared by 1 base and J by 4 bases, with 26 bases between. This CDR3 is CASSLFSLSLGQRSTGELFF. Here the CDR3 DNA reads TGTGCCAGCAGCTTGTTTTCTCTCTCTCTCGGACAAAGAAGCACCGGGGAGCTGTTTTTT.

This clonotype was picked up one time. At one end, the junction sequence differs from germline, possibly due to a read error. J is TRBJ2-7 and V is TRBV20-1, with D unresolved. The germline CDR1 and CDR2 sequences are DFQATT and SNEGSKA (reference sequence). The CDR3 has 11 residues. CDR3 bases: TGCAGTGCCAGAGGCTTAGCCACAACCTCCTTC. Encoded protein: CSARGLATTSF.

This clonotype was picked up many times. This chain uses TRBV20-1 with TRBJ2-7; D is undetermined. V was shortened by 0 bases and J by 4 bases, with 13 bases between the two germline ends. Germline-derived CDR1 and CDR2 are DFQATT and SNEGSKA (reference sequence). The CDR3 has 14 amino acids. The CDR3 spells CSARDAVRLYEQYF. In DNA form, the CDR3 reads TGCAGTGCTAGAGACGCGGTTCGGCTATACGAGCAGTACTTC.

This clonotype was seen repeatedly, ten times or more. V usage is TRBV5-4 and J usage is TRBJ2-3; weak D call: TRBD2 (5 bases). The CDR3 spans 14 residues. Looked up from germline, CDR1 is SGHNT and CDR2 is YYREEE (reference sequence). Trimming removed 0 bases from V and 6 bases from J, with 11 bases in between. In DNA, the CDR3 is TGTGCCAGCAGCTTGGTAGGGAGCGCGGATACGCAGTATTTT. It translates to CASSLVGSADTQYF.

The CDR3 spells CASSLPDPFGNEQFF. The CDR3 bases are TGTGCCAGCAGCTTACCGGACCCCTTTGGGAATGAGCAGTTCTTC. The chain is built from TRBV7-2 and TRBJ2-1; the D is unclear. The V gene's germline CDR1 is SGHTA and CDR2 FQGNSA. V was pared by 2 bases and J by 7 bases, with 15 bases between. This CDR3 has 15 residues.

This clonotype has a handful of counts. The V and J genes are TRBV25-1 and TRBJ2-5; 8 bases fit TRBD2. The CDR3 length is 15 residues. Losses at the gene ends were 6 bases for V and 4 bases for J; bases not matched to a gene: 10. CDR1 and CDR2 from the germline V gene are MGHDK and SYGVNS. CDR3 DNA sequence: TGTGCCAGCAGCCCCCCGGCGGGAGGTGGAGAGACCCAGTACTTC. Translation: CASSPPAGGGETQYF.

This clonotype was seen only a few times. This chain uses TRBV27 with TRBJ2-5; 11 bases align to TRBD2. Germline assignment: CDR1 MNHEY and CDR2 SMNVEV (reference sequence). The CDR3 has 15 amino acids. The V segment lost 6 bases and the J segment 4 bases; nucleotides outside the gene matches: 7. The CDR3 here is CASSISGRARETQYF. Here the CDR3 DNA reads TGTGCCAGCAGCATTAGCGGGAGGGCCCGAGAGACCCAGTACTTC.

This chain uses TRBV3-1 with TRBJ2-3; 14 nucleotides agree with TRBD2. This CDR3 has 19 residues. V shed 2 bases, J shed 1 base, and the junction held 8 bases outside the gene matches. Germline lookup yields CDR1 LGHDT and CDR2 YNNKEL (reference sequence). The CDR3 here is CASSQPGLAGGPGTDTQYF. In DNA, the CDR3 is TGTGCCAGCAGCCAACCCGGACTAGCGGGAGGTCCAGGCACAGATACGCAGTATTTT.

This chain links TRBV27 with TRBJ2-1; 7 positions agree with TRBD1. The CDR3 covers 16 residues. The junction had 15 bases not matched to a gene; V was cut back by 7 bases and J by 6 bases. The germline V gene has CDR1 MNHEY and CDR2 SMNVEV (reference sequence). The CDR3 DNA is TGTGCCAGCACCCCAGGAGTGACAGGGAACGCCAATGAGCAGTTCTTC. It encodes CASTPGVTGNANEQFF.

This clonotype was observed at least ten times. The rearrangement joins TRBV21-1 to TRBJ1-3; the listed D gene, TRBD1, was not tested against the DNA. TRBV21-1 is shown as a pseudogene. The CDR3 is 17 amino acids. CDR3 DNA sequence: TGTGCCAGCAGCAAACGCGTAGCCCCCCTCGCAGGAAACACCATATATTTT. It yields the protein CASSKRVAPLAGNTIYF.

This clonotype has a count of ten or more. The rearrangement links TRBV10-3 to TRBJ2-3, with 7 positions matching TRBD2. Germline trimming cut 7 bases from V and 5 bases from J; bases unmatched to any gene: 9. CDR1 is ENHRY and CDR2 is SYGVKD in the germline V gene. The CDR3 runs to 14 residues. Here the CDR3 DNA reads TGTGCCATCAAGAGCGGGGTGGATGGAGATACGCAGTATTTT. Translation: CAIKSGVDGDTQYF.

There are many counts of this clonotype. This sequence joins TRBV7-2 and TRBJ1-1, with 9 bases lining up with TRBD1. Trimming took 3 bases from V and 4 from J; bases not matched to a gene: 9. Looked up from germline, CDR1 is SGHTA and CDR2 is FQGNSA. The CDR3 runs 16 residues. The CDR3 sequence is CASSLPNPGQGTEAFF. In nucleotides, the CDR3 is TGTGCCAGCAGCTTGCCAAACCCGGGACAGGGCACTGAAGCTTTCTTT. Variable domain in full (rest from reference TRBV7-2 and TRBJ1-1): GAGVSQSPSNKVTEKGKDVELRCDPISGHTALYWYRQSLGQGLEFLIYFQGNSAPDKSGLPSDRFSAERTGGSVSTLTIQRTQQEDSAVYLCASSLPNPGQGTEAFFGQGTRLTVV.

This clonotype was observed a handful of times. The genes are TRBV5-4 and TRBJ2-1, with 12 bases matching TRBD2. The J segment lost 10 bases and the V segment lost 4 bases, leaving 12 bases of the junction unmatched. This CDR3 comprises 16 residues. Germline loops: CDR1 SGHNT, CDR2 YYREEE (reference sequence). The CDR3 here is CASSLGTSGPPREQFF. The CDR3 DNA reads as TGTGCCAGCAGCCTTGGGACTAGCGGGCCCCCAAGGGAGCAGTTCTTC.

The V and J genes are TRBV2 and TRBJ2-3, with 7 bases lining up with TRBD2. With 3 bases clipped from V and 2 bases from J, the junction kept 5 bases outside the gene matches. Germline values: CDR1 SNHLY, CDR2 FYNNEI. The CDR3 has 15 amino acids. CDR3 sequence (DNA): TGTGCCAGCAGTGATGCTAGCGGTTACACAGATACGCAGTATTTT. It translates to CASSDASGYTDTQYF.